These 15 T cell receptor beta chains came from one sample sequenced in a study of vaccination and CD4 T cells after COVID-19. What these receptors recognize is not known. Oncomine TCR Beta short-read sequencing was applied to DNA from cultured CD4+ T cells. TCRdb itself ran the PCR reads through MiXCR, one entry per CDR3 protein. Among over 13,000 distinct CDR3 sequences listed, approximately 21% were seen once. Sample treatment: approximately 9-day PBMC culture with coronavirus spike peptide pools or control peptides (ViraFEST assay). Material for sequencing was cultured CD4+ T cells from blood. The receptors here all came from a human donor with COVID-19.

This clonotype was found a few times. This rearrangement joins TRBV6-5 to TRBJ2-1; 11 bases agree with TRBD2. V lost 2 bases, J lost 3 bases, and 3 bases stayed unmatched. This CDR3 has 16 amino acids. CDR1 and CDR2 from the germline V gene are MNHEY and SVGAGI. The DNA for the CDR3 is TGTGCCAGCAGTTACGTCCTAGCGGGGGGCTACAATGAGCAGTTCTTC. It translates to CASSYVLAGGYNEQFF.

This clonotype has a handful of counts. The gene calls are TRBV28 and TRBJ1-4; TRBD1 aligns across 7 bases. Germline trimming cut 6 bases from V and 7 bases from J; bases unmatched to any gene: 11. The V gene's germline CDR1 is MDHEN and CDR2 SYDVKM. This CDR3 is 15 amino acids long. The CDR3 here is CASRAGQAGGEKLFF. CDR3 DNA: TGTGCCAGCAGGGCCGGACAGGCCGGGGGTGAAAAACTGTTTTTT.

The rearrangement joins TRBV7-2 to TRBJ2-2, with 9 bases aligning to TRBD1. V trimming: 4 bases; J trimming: 3 bases; junction bases outside the gene matches: 6. Germline V gene data show CDR1 as SGHTA and CDR2 as FQGNSA. The CDR3 is 16 residues long. Written as DNA, the CDR3 is TGTGCCAGCAGCTCAGTTACAGGGGGCGACACCGGGGAGCTGTTTTTT. Residues: CASSSVTGGDTGELFF.

This clonotype has just a few counts. The chain is built from TRBV27 and TRBJ1-1, with 8 bases matching TRBD1. Germline CDR1 and CDR2: MNHEY and SMNVEV (reference sequence). The J segment lost 4 bases and the V segment lost 6 bases, leaving 13 bases of the junction unmatched. This CDR3 region has 16 residues. The CDR3 is CASSPGTGTGGTEAFF. The CDR3 DNA is TGTGCCAGCAGCCCGGGGACGGGCACAGGGGGCACTGAAGCTTTCTTT.

The CDR3 is CAIGGNQETQYF. In nucleotides, the CDR3 is TGTGCCATCGGGGGGAACCAAGAGACCCAGTACTTC. The chain uses TRBV10-3 and TRBJ2-5; possible D gene TRBD2, 6 bases. The CDR3 has 12 residues. V shed 8 bases and J shed 0 bases, with 7 bases lying between them. Looked up from germline, CDR1 is ENHRY and CDR2 is SYGVKD.

This clonotype came up a few times. The CDR3 nucleotides read TGTGCCTCGCCGACAGTCACGGGTGAAAAACTGTTTTTT. Amino acid sequence: CASPTVTGEKLFF. The V and J genes are TRBV30 and TRBJ1-4, with D possibly being TRBD1 (5 bases). V lost 7 bases to trimming and J lost 7 bases, with 16 bases between them. There are 13 residues in the CDR3. CDR1 is GTSNPN, CDR2 SVGIG, per germline (reference sequence).

This clonotype has just one count. The gene calls are TRBV4-1 and TRBJ2-2, with D perhaps matching TRBD2 (7 bases). The V end was cut by 3 bases, the J end by 7 bases, with 24 bases between. CDR1 and CDR2 from the germline V gene are MGHRA and YSYEKL. This CDR3 spans 18 amino acids. The CDR3 is CASSHGKGGAPLIGELFF. In DNA, the CDR3 is TGCGCCAGCAGCCATGGGAAGGGGGGGGCCCCTCTTATCGGGGAGCTGTTTTTT.

In its sample, this clonotype is medium-sized. The chain carries TRBV20-1 and TRBJ2-3; D is undetermined. The CDR3 consists of 15 residues. V was clipped by 1 base and J by 5 bases, with 16 bases between them. Germline CDR1 and CDR2: DFQATT and SNEGSKA (reference sequence). The CDR3 region is CSARVQTGVGDTQYF. In nucleotides, the CDR3 is TGCAGTGCTAGAGTTCAGACTGGGGTTGGAGATACGCAGTATTTT.

The chain carries TRBV28 and TRBJ2-5; D possibly uses TRBD1 or TRBD2 (5 bases each). CDR3 length equals 15 residues. Germline V gene lookup returns CDR1 MDHEN and CDR2 SYDVKM. Trimming stripped 6 bases from V and 1 base from J, with 15 bases between. The CDR3 nucleotides read TGTGCCAGCAGAAACCCGGGACCGCGCCAAGAGACCCAGTACTTC. This sequence encodes CASRNPGPRQETQYF.

CDR3 in amino acids: CATSDSGLAGYHEQFF. CDR3 DNA sequence: TGTGCCACCAGTGACTCCGGACTAGCGGGGTACCATGAGCAGTTCTTC. The J gene is TRBJ2-1, the V gene TRBV24-1, with TRBD2 matching 12 bases. V gave up 4 bases and J gave up 8 bases; unmatched junction bases: 8. The CDR3 is made up of 16 amino acids. CDR1 and CDR2 (germline): KGHDR, SFDVKD.

For the CDR3, the DNA is TGTGCCAGCAGCCAGGCCAGTGGGGAGCTGTTTTTT. Translated: CASSQASGELFF. The chain employs TRBV14 and TRBJ2-2; D remains unclear. The CDR3 totals 12 residues. The V and J ends lost 3 bases and 8 bases respectively, with 7 bases between them. The germline gives CDR1 SGHDN, CDR2 FVKESK.

The chain recombines TRBV7-9 with TRBJ2-1; 12 bases agree with TRBD2. Looked up from germline, CDR1 is SEHNR and CDR2 is FQNEAQ (reference sequence). The CDR3 is 18 residues long. Germline trimming cut 2 bases from V and 0 bases from J; bases unmatched to any gene: 5. The CDR3 DNA reads TGTGCCAGCAGCTTAACTAGCGGGGGGCCGAGCTCCTACAATGAGCAGTTCTTC. Protein: CASSLTSGGPSSYNEQFF.

About this clonotype itself: A read error may explain this, as a much larger clone is one base away. This CDR3 is missing its conserved last phenylalanine or tryptophan, likely due to a read error. The V gene is TRBV7-2, the J gene TRBJ2-5; 8 bases align to TRBD2. Unmatched junction bases numbered 7, after V lost 5 bases and J lost 5 bases. CDR1 SGHTA and CDR2 FQGNSA come from the germline V gene. This CDR3 has 14 residues. The CDR3 sequence is CASSPAGAQETQYL. As DNA, the CDR3 is TGTGCCAGCAGCCCAGCGGGGGCCCAGGAGACCCAGTACCTC.

This clonotype has a handful of counts. This rearrangement joins TRBV6-2 or TRBV6-3 to TRBJ2-5; 14 bases align to TRBD2. The ends lost 6 bases at V and 5 bases at J; junction bases unmatched: 5. The CDR3 spans 15 residues. CDR1 MNHEY and CDR2 SVGEGT come from the germline V gene. The CDR3 protein is CASRRTSGGSETQYF. CDR3 bases: TGTGCCAGCAGAAGGACTAGCGGGGGGTCGGAGACCCAGTACTTC.

The V call is TRBV9, the J call TRBJ2-3; 9 nucleotides agree with TRBD2. Germline V gene sequence: CDR1 SGDLS, CDR2 YYNGEE. The CDR3 runs to 16 residues. J gave up 4 bases and V 0 bases, and 6 bases lay outside the gene matches. The CDR3 loop reads CASSVDGRGGPDTQYF. DNA for the CDR3: TGTGCCAGCAGCGTAGATGGGCGGGGGGGCCCAGATACGCAGTATTTT.